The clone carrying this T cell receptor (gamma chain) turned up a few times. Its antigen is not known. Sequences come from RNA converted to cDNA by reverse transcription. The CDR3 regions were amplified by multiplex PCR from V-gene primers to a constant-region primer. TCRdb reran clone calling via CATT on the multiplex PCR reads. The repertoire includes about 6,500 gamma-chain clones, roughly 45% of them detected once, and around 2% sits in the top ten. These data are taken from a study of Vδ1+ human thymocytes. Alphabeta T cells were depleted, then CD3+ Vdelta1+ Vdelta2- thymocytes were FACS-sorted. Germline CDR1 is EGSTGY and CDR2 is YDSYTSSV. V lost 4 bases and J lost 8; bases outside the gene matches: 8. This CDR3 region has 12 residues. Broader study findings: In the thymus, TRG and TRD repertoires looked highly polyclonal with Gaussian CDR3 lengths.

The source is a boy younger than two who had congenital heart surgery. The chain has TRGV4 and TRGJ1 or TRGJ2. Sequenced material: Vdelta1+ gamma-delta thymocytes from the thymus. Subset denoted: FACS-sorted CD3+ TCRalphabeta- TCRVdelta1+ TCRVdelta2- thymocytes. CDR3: CATWDRGDKKLF. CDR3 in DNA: TGTGCCACCTGGGACCGGGGGGATAAGAAACTCTTT.